This TCR beta chain was observed in a study of human T cells and chemical hapten exposure. TCRdb re-called the RACE reads through MiXCR, storing one row per CDR3 protein. The sample carries about 190,000 distinct CDR3 sequences, around 23% recorded once. The sample's time point: patch test 3, about 24 weeks after DPC sensitization. Regarding treatment: therapeutic diphenylcyclopropenone sensitization with weekly scalp DPC. Suited to DPC and affected by alopecia, the donors ranged from 18 to 70 years old. The CDR3 totals 17 residues. V shed 3 bases and J 1 base; nucleotides not matched to a gene: 9. Germline V gene data show CDR1 as DFQATT and CDR2 as SNEGSKA (reference sequence). This clonotype was found a few times.

J is TRBJ2-5 and V is TRBV20-1, with 12 bases lining up with TRBD2. Here the sequenced sample was whole blood, taken in connection with sensitization to the hapten diphenylcyclopropenone (DPC). This receptor was taken from a woman aged 40 to 50 with alopecia areata. Some clones in this sample may be carry-over from other donors' samples. CDR3 nucleotide sequence: TGCAGTGCTAGGTGGCCTAGCGGGAGGGCAAGCCAAGAGACCCAGTACTTC. It codes for CSARWPSGRASQETQYF.